This paragraph covers one TCR beta chain sequence. Antigen: not known. The Oncomine TCR Beta short-read assay was applied to DNA of cultured CD4+ T cells. TCRdb itself ran the PCR reads through MiXCR, one entry per CDR3 protein. The data show over 20,000 distinct CDR3 sequences, under 55% seen once. These data come from a study of vaccination and CD4 T cells after COVID-19. Treatment meaning: roughly ten-day PBMC culture with coronavirus spike peptide pools or control peptides (ViraFEST assay). Trimming removed 5 bases at V and 7 bases at J, with 18 bases between. The CDR3 sequence is 15 residues long. Germline CDR1 and CDR2: SGHAT and FQNNGV.

The sequences come from CD4+ T cells from blood, cultured in vitro, collected before SARS-CoV-2 vaccination. The genes are TRBV11-2 and TRBJ2-1; D ambiguous. The TCR sequence derives from a human donor who received a COVID-19 vaccine. The CDR3 DNA reads as TGTGCCAGCAGCCCCCTTGGCTGGGCGCATAATGAGCAGTTCTTC. Protein: CASSPLGWAHNEQFF.